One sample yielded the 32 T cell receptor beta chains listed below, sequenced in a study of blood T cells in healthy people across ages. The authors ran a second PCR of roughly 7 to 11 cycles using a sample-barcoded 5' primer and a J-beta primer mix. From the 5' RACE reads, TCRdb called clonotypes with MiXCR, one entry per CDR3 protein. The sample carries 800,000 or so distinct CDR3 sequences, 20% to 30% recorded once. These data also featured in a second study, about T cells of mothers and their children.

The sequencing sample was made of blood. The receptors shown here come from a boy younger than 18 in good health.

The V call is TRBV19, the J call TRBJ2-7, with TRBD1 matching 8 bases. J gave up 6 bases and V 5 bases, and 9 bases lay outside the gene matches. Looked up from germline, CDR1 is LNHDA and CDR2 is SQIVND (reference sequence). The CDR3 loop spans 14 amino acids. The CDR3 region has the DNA TGTGCCAGTAGTTCCACGACAGGGGTGAGCGAGCAGTACTTC. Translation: CASSSTTGVSEQYF.

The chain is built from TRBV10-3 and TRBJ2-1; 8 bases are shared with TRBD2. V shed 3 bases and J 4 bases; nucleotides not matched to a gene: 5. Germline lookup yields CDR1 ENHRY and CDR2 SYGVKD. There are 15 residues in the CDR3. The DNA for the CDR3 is TGTGCCATCAGTGACGCGGGACTAGGGTACAATGAGCAGTTCTTC. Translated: CAISDAGLGYNEQFF.

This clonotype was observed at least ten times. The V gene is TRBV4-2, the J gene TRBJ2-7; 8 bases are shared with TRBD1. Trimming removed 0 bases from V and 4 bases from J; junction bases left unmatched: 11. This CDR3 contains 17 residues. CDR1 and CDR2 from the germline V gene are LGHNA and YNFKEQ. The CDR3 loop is CASSQEVTGTGRYEQYF. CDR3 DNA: TGTGCCAGCAGCCAAGAAGTCACCGGGACAGGACGATACGAGCAGTACTTC.

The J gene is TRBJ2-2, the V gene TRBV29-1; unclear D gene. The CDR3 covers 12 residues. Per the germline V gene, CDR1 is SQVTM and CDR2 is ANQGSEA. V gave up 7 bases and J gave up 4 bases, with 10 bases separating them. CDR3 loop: CSGHKSTGELFF. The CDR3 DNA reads TGCAGCGGACATAAATCCACCGGGGAGCTGTTTTTT.

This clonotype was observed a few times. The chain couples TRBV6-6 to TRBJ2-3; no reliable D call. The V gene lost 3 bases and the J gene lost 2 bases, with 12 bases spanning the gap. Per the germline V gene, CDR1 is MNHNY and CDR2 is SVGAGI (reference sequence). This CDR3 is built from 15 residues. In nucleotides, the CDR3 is TGTGCCAGCAGTTATACGCTAGAACCCACAGATACGCAGTATTTT. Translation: CASSYTLEPTDTQYF.

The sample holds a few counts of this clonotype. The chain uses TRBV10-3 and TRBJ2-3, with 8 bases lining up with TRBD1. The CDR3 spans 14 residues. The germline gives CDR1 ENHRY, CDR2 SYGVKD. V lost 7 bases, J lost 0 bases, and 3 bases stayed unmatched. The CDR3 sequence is CAITRTGSTDTQYF. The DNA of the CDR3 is TGTGCCATCACCAGGACAGGGAGCACAGATACGCAGTATTTT.

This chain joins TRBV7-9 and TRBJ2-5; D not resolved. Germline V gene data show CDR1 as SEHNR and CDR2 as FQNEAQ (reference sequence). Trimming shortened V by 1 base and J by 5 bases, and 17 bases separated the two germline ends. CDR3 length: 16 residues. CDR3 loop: CASSLGGPAAWETQYF. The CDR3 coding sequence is TGTGCCAGCAGCTTAGGAGGCCCGGCAGCCTGGGAGACCCAGTACTTC.

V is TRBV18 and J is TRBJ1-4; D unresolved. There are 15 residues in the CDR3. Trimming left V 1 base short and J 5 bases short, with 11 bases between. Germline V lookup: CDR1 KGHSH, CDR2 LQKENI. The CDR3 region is CASSPRSTVNEKLFF. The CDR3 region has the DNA TGTGCCAGCTCACCACGATCGACGGTCAATGAAAAACTGTTTTTT.

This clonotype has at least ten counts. CDR3: CASSLEGTSGYEQYF. DNA of the CDR3: TGTGCCAGCAGCTTAGAGGGGACTAGCGGCTACGAGCAGTACTTC. The J gene is TRBJ2-7, the V gene TRBV7-2; 11 bases fit TRBD2. V gave up 1 base and J gave up 3 bases; unmatched junction bases: 2. CDR3 length equals 15 residues. The germline gives CDR1 SGHTA, CDR2 FQGNSA.

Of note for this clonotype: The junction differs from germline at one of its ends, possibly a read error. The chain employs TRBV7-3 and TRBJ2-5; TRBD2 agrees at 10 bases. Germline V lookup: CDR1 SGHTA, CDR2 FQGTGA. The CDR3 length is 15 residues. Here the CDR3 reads CDSSSSGLAKETQYF. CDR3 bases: TGTGACAGCAGCTCGTCGGGACTAGCGAAGGAGACCCAGTACTTC.

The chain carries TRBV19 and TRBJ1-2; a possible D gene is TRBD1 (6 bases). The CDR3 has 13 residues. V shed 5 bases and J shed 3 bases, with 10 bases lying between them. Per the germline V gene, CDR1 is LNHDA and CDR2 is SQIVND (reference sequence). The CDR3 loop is CASSYRTDYGYTF. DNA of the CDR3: TGTGCCAGTAGTTATCGGACAGACTATGGCTACACCTTC.

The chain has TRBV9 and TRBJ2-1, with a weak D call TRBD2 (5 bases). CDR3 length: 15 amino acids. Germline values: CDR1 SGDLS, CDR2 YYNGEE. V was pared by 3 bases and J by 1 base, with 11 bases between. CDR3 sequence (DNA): TGTGCCAGCAGCGGGGGAGTAGTGTCCTACAATGAGCAGTTCTTC. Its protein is CASSGGVVSYNEQFF.

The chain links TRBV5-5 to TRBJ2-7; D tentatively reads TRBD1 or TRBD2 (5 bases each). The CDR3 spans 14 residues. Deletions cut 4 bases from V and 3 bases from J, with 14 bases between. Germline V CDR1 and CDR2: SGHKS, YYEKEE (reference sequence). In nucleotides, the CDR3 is TGTGCCAGCAGCCCCGGGACGGCTTTCTACGAGCAGTACTTC. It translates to CASSPGTAFYEQYF.

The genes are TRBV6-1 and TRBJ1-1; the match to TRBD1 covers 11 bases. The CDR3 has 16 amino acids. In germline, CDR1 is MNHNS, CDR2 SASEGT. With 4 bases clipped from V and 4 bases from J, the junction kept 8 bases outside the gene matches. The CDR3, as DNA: TGTGCCAGCAGTGGACTAGGACAGGGGGCGAGCACTGAAGCTTTCTTT. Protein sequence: CASSGLGQGASTEAFF.

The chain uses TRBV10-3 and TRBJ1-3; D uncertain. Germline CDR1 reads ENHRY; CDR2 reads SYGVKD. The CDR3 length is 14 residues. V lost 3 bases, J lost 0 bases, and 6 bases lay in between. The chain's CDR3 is CAISEVSSGNTIYF. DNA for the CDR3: TGTGCCATCAGTGAAGTGAGCTCTGGAAACACCATATATTTT.

This CDR3 reads CSVADQGQETQYF. The CDR3 nucleotides read TGCAGCGTCGCCGATCAGGGCCAAGAGACCCAGTACTTC. The chain links TRBV29-1 to TRBJ2-5, with D possibly matching TRBD1 (5 bases). Trimming removed 6 bases at V and 1 base at J, with 12 bases between. This CDR3 has 13 amino acids. Per germline, CDR1 SQVTM and CDR2 ANQGSEA.

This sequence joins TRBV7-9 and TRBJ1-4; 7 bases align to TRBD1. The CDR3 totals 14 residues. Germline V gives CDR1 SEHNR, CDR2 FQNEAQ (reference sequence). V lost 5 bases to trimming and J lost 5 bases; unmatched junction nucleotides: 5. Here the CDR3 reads CASSRGQANEKLFF. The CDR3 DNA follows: TGTGCCAGCAGCCGAGGACAGGCAAATGAAAAACTGTTTTTT. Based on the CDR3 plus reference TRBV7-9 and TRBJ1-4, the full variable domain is DTGVSQNPRHKITKRGQNVTFRCDPISEHNRLYWYRQTLGQGPEFLTYFQNEAQLEKSRLLSDRFSAERPKGSFSTLEIQRTEQGDSAMYLCASSRGQANEKLFFGSGTQLSVL.

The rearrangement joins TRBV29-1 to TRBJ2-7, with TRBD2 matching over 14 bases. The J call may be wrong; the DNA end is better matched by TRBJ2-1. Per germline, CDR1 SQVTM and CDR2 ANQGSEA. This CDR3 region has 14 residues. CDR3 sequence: CSVGGTSGSVEQFF. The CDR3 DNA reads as TGCAGCGTAGGGGGGACTAGCGGGAGTGTTGAGCAGTTCTTC.

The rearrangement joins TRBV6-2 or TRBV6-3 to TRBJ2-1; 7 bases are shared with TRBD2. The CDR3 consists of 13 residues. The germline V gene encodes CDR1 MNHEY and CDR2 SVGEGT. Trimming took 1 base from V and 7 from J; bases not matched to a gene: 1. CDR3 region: CASSYFGRNEQFF. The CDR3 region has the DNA TGTGCCAGCAGTTACTTCGGGAGGAATGAGCAGTTCTTC.

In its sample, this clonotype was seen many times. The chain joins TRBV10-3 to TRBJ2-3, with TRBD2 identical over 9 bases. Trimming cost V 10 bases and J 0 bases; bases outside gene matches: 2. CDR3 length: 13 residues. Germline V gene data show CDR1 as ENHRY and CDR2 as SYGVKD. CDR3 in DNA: TGTGCCACCAGCGGGGGGAGCACAGATACGCAGTATTTT. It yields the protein CATSGGSTDTQYF.

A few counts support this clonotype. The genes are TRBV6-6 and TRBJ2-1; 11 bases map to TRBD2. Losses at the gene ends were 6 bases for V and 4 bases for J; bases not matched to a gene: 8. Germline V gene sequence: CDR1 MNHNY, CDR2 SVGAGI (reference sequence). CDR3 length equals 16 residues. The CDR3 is CASSITGTSGYNEQFF. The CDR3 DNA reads TGTGCCAGCAGCATTACCGGGACTAGCGGATACAATGAGCAGTTCTTC.

The CDR3 sequence: CASTGPDFNEKLFF. In nucleotides, the CDR3 is TGTGCCAGCACCGGCCCGGATTTTAATGAAAAACTGTTTTTT. This chain uses TRBV28 with TRBJ1-4; no clear D. CDR3 length: 14 residues. V lost 7 bases and J 4 bases, leaving 13 bases between the germline ends. CDR1 MDHEN and CDR2 SYDVKM come from the germline V gene.

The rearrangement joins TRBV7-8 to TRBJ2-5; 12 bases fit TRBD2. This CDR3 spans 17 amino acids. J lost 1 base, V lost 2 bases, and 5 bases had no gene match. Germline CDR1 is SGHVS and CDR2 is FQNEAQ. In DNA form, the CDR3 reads TGTGCCAGCAGCTTAAGCTGGACTAGCGGGGCCCAAGAGACCCAGTACTTC. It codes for CASSLSWTSGAQETQYF.

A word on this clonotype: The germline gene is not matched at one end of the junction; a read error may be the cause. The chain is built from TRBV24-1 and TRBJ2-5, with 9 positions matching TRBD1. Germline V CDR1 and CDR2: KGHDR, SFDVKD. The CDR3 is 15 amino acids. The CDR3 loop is CAASDATGGMETQYF. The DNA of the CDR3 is TGTGCCGCCAGTGATGCGACAGGGGGTATGGAGACCCAGTACTTC.

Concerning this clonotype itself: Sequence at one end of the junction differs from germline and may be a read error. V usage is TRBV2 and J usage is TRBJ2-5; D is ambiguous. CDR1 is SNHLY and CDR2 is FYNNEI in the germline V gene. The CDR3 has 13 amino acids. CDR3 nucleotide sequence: TGCGCCAGCAAAGGTGGCGTCCAAGAGACCCGGTACTTC. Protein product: CASKGGVQETRYF.

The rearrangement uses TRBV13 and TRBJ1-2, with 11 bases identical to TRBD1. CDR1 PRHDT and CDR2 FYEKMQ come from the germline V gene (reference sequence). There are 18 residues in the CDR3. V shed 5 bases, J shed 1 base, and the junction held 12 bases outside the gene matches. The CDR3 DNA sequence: TGTGCCAGCAGCCCATCCGGGACAGGGGGAGCCTTTAACTATGGCTACACCTTC. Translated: CASSPSGTGGAFNYGYTF.

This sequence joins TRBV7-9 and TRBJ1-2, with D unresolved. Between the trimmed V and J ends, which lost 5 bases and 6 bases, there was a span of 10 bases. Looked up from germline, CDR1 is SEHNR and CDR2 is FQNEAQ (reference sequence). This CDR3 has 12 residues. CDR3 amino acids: CASSGGVDGYTF. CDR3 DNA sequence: TGTGCCAGCAGCGGTGGTGTCGATGGCTACACCTTC.

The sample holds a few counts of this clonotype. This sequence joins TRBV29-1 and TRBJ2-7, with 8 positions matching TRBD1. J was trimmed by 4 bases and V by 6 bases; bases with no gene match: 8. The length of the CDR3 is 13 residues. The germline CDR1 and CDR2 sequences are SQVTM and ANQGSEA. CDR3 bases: TGCAGCGTCGTACCAGGGGGCAGGTACGAGCAGTACTTC. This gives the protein CSVVPGGRYEQYF.

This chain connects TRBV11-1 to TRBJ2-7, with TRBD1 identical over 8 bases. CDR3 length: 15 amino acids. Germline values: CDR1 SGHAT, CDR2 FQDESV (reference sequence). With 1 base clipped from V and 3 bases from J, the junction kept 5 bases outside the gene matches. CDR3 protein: CASSLEPGQGYEQYF. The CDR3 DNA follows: TGTGCCAGCAGCTTAGAACCCGGACAGGGCTACGAGCAGTACTTC. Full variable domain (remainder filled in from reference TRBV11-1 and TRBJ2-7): EAEVAQSPRYKITEKSQAVAFWCDPISGHATLYWYRQILGQGPELLVQFQDESVVDDSQLPKDRFSAERLKGVDSTLKIQPAELGDSAMYLCASSLEPGQGYEQYFGPGTRLTVT.

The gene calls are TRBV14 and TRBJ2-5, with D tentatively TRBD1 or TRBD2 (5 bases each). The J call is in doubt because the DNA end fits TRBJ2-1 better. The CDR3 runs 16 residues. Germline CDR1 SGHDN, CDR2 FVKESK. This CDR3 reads CASSRDPGADYNEQFF. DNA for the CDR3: TGTGCCAGCAGTCGAGATCCCGGGGCCGACTACAATGAGCAGTTCTTC.

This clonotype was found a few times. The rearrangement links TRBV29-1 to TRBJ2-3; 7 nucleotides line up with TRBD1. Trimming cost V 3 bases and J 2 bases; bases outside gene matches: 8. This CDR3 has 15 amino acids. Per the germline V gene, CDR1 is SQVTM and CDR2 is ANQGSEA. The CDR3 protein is CSVDGSGTDTDTQYF. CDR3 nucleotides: TGCAGCGTTGATGGGTCCGGGACAGACACAGATACGCAGTATTTT.

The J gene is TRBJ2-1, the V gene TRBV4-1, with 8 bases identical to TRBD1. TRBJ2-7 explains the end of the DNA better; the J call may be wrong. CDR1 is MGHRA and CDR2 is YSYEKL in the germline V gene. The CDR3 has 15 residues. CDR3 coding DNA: TGCGCCAGCAGCCAAGTGCACCAGGGGGCGTACGAGCAGTACTTC. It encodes CASSQVHQGAYEQYF.